The 21 T cell receptor beta chains reported below all come from one sample, sequenced in a study of blood T cells in healthy people across ages. A sample-barcoded 5' primer and a J-beta primer mix were used in a second PCR of about 7 to 11 cycles. TCRdb re-called the 5' RACE reads through MiXCR, storing one row per CDR3 protein. Found here are fewer than 1.5 million distinct CDR3 sequences, roughly 40% of them singletons; the top ten hold roughly 8.2%. The source material was blood. The receptors stem from a woman younger than 35 in good health.

Points on this clonotype: One end of the junction does not line up with germline, which may come from a read error. This chain links TRBV4-1 with TRBJ1-6; the match to TRBD1 covers 7 bases. Per the germline V gene, CDR1 is MGHRA and CDR2 is YSYEKL. The CDR3 contains 16 residues. In DNA form, the CDR3 reads TGCGCCAGCAGCCACACCGGGACAGAATTTAATTCACTCCTCCACTTT. Translated: CASSHTGTEFNSLLHF.

This clonotype came up a few times. The chain joins TRBV14 to TRBJ2-7, with no clear D. Trimming left V 2 bases short and J 2 bases short, with 7 bases between. Germline values: CDR1 SGHDN, CDR2 FVKESK. The CDR3 runs to 13 residues. The CDR3 region is CASSQRATYEQYF. DNA of the CDR3: TGTGCCAGCAGCCAAAGAGCTACCTACGAGCAGTACTTC.

This chain uses TRBV29-1 with TRBJ1-1; D possibly corresponds to TRBD1 (6 bases). V lost 3 bases and J 8 bases, leaving 7 bases between the germline ends. Germline-derived CDR1 and CDR2 are SQVTM and ANQGSEA. The CDR3 extends over 10 amino acids. In DNA form, the CDR3 reads TGCAGCGTTGACGGACAGGAAGCTTTCTTT. It specifies CSVDGQEAFF.

The chain employs TRBV5-4 and TRBJ1-2; TRBD1 aligns across 7 bases. The CDR3 extends over 15 amino acids. Germline CDR1 SGHNT, CDR2 YYREEE (reference sequence). V shed 5 bases and J 1 base; nucleotides not matched to a gene: 8. The CDR3 DNA reads TGTGCCAGCAGTCTCGGCTACAGGGGTAACTATGGCTACACCTTC. Its protein is CASSLGYRGNYGYTF.

The chain carries TRBV10-3 and TRBJ2-1, with D unclear. The germline V gene has CDR1 ENHRY and CDR2 SYGVKD. There are 12 residues in the CDR3. V was clipped by 4 bases and J by 2 bases, with 3 bases between them. CDR3 loop: CAISGPYNEQFF. The DNA of the CDR3 is TGTGCCATCAGTGGACCCTACAATGAGCAGTTCTTC.

The chain carries TRBV28 and TRBJ2-7; 7 bases map to TRBD2. Germline V gives CDR1 MDHEN, CDR2 SYDVKM. The V and J ends lost 4 bases and 9 bases, in that order; junction bases with no gene match: 18. The CDR3 sequence is 16 residues long. CDR3 residues: CASSSVGGVLERLQYF. CDR3 in DNA: TGTGCCAGCAGTTCGGTGGGGGGGGTACTAGAACGATTGCAGTACTTC.

V is TRBV4-3 and J is TRBJ2-5; 11 bases line up with TRBD2. Matching the DNA end better, TRBJ2-7 makes the J call doubtful. Germline-derived CDR1 and CDR2 are LGHNA and YSLEER. CDR3 size: 16 residues. CDR3 nucleotide sequence: TGCGCCAGCAGCCAAGAGACTAGCGGGGCACACTACGAGCAGTACTTC. Protein product: CASSQETSGAHYEQYF.

In the case of this clonotype: At one end the junction does not follow the germline gene, possibly because of a read error. The gene calls are TRBV28 and TRBJ1-4, with D unclear. The germline gives CDR1 MDHEN, CDR2 SYDVKM. The CDR3 totals 12 residues. For the CDR3, the DNA is TGTGCCAGCAGTCCTACCGGGAAAAAACTGTCTTTT. Translation gives CASSPTGKKLSF.

This chain links TRBV20-1 with TRBJ2-3; perhaps TRBD1 as D (5 bases). The CDR3 runs to 13 residues. CDR1 and CDR2 (germline): DFQATT, SNEGSKA (reference sequence). The CDR3 here is CSDQGPTTDTQYF. CDR3 coding DNA: TGCAGCGACCAGGGCCCTACCACAGATACGCAGTATTTT.

In this sample, this clonotype turned up a few times. The gene calls are TRBV7-3 and TRBJ1-5; D perhaps matches TRBD1 (5 bases). In germline, CDR1 is SGHTA, CDR2 FQGTGA. The CDR3 totals 15 residues. V lost 5 bases and J 3 bases, leaving 14 bases between the germline ends. For the CDR3, the DNA is TGTGCCAGCAGCGACGACGGGACCCACAATCAGCCCCAGCATTTT. Translation gives CASSDDGTHNQPQHF.

The chain is built from TRBV2 and TRBJ1-1; D possibly corresponds to TRBD1 (5 bases). Germline V gives CDR1 SNHLY, CDR2 FYNNEI. V was cut by 4 bases and J by 0 bases, with 15 bases left in between. The CDR3 contains 16 residues. The CDR3 sequence: CASSGAGKGMNTEAFF. CDR3 bases: TGTGCCAGCAGTGGCGCAGGCAAGGGGATGAACACTGAAGCTTTCTTT.

The V gene is TRBV20-1, the J gene TRBJ2-3; 10 positions match TRBD2. The CDR3 totals 15 residues. In germline, CDR1 is DFQATT, CDR2 SNEGSKA (reference sequence). Losses at the gene ends were 5 bases for V and 8 bases for J; bases not matched to a gene: 13. The CDR3 nucleotides are TGCAGTGCTGCCCCCTTTGCAGCGGGAGGGGGTACGCAGTATTTT. This gives the protein CSAAPFAAGGGTQYF.

J is TRBJ2-3 and V is TRBV12-3 or TRBV12-4; D perhaps matches TRBD2 (6 bases). Trimming removed 5 bases from V and 1 base from J, with 19 bases in between. The CDR3 runs to 17 residues. The DNA for the CDR3 is TGTGCCAGCAGTCTCGGTCGGGGGAGTATCGGCACAGATACGCAGTATTTT. It specifies CASSLGRGSIGTDTQYF.

V is TRBV30 and J is TRBJ1-1, with 10 bases aligning to TRBD1. The CDR3 is 13 amino acids. The J segment lost 4 bases and the V segment lost 3 bases, leaving 2 bases of the junction unmatched. The germline V gene has CDR1 GTSNPN and CDR2 SVGIG (reference sequence). The CDR3, as DNA: TGTGCCTGGAGCTGGACAGGGGGCACTGAAGCTTTCTTT. Encoded protein: CAWSWTGGTEAFF.

The chain links TRBV4-2 to TRBJ2-3; TRBD2 matches at 7 bases. The germline CDR1 and CDR2 sequences are LGHNA and YNFKEQ. The V gene end was trimmed by 0 bases and the J gene end by 5 bases; junction bases not matched to a gene: 5. The CDR3 runs to 15 residues. The CDR3 spells CASSQEAGAVDTQYF. In DNA form, the CDR3 reads TGTGCCAGCAGCCAAGAGGCGGGAGCGGTAGATACGCAGTATTTT.

The chain has TRBV5-6 and TRBJ2-1; D is ambiguous. The V end was cut by 4 bases, the J end by 6 bases, with 20 bases between. CDR1 and CDR2 (germline): SGHDT, YYEEEE. There are 16 residues in the CDR3. DNA of the CDR3: TGTGCCAGCAGCCCCCCCGGCGGACGGACGGGCAATGAGCAGTTCTTC. It specifies CASSPPGGRTGNEQFF.

There are many counts of this clonotype. The rearrangement uses TRBV20-1 and TRBJ2-3, with TRBD2 matching 11 bases. V lost 6 bases and J lost 5; bases outside the gene matches: 7. CDR1 DFQATT and CDR2 SNEGSKA come from the germline V gene (reference sequence). The CDR3 contains 14 residues. The CDR3 DNA is TGCAGTGCGGTAGCGGGGGGGGTGGGAGATACGCAGTATTTT. Translation: CSAVAGGVGDTQYF.

This clonotype was observed a handful of times. V usage is TRBV7-9 and J usage is TRBJ1-2, with D uncertain. CDR1 is SEHNR and CDR2 is FQNEAQ in the germline V gene (reference sequence). Trimming stripped 1 base from V and 2 bases from J, with 5 bases between. The CDR3 has 13 amino acids. DNA for the CDR3: TGTGCCAGCAGCTTAGACTTCAACTATGGCTACACCTTC. It encodes CASSLDFNYGYTF.

This clonotype was counted at least ten times. The gene calls are TRBV14 and TRBJ2-1; possible D gene TRBD2, 6 bases. Between the trimmed V and J ends, which lost 4 bases and 3 bases, there was a span of 7 bases. This CDR3 is built from 13 residues. Germline CDR1 SGHDN, CDR2 FVKESK. The CDR3 protein is CASSRDFYNEQFF. The CDR3 nucleotides read TGTGCCAGCAGCCGGGACTTCTACAATGAGCAGTTCTTC.

The chain joins TRBV9 to TRBJ2-1, with TRBD2 matching 8 bases. The length of the CDR3 is 17 residues. Losses at the gene ends were 4 bases for V and 2 bases for J; bases not matched to a gene: 11. Per the germline V gene, CDR1 is SGDLS and CDR2 is YYNGEE. CDR3 bases: TGTGCCAGCAGCCCGCAGCGGGAGTTCGTGACCTACAATGAGCAGTTCTTC. This codes for CASSPQREFVTYNEQFF.

The CDR3 here is CASSKQGARGSLTEAFF. CDR3 DNA sequence: TGTGCCAGCAGCAAACAGGGGGCGCGAGGTTCCCTCACTGAAGCTTTCTTT. The chain uses TRBV21-1 and TRBJ1-1; the listed D gene, TRBD1, was not tested against the DNA. TRBV21-1 is termed a pseudogene. This CDR3 has 17 amino acids.